These 2 T cell receptor beta chains were sequenced from one sample in a study of blood T cell repertoires in COVID-19. Clones were read by immunoSEQ multiplex PCR, and TCRdb kept only the in-frame ones, dropping some. The sample contains 310,000 or so clones, roughly 86% of which appear only once. The sequencing input was peripheral blood. These receptors were collected from a woman aged 45-65 years with acute or convalescent COVID-19.

Concerning this clone itself: The same CDR3 is also encoded by other DNA sequences in this sample. The chain joins TRBV7-2 to TRBJ1-5, with 10 bases matching TRBD1. V dropped 1 base and J dropped 5; count of bases not matched to a gene: 2. CDR1 is SGHTA and CDR2 is FQGNSA in the germline V gene. The CDR3 is made up of 15 amino acids. The CDR3 is CASSLGDRGYQPQHF. The CDR3 bases are TGTGCCAGCAGCTTAGGGGACAGGGGTTATCAGCCCCAGCATTTT.

The chain has TRBV7-8 and TRBJ2-7; a weak D match, TRBD2 (6 bases). The germline V gene has CDR1 SGHVS and CDR2 FQNEAQ. The CDR3 covers 15 residues. The germline V and J ends were trimmed by 3 bases and 2 bases, with 14 bases remaining between them. The DNA for the CDR3 is TGTGCCAGCAGCTTTCGGGACTCTTCCGCCTACGAGCAGTACTTC. This gives the protein CASSFRDSSAYEQYF.